Listed below are T cell receptor beta chains from one sample, sequenced in a study of T cells in Graves' hyperthyroidism and ophthalmopathy. TCRdb independently ran MiXCR on the multiplex PCR reads; one entry per CDR3 protein. The table shows approximately 430,000 distinct CDR3 sequences, with roughly 14% occurring only once. What was sequenced was blood. The receptors come from a man aged 18 to 29 with Graves' ophthalmopathy. The CDR3 runs from the conserved cysteine through the conserved F or W. The D gene is left open where the match is weak. The listing skips clone size in some rows; elsewhere it reads once, few, many or a size class.

TRBD2 | . | TRBJ2-2 | TRBV9 | 15 | TGTGCCAGCAGCGGGGCGGGAGGGCCCACCGGGGAGCTGTTTTTT | CASSGAGGPTGELFF
TRBD1 | . | TRBJ1-6 | TRBV7-9 | 17 | TGTGCCAGCAGCTCTGGGACAGGGGTGACCTATAATTCACCCCTCCACTTT | CASSSGTGVTYNSPLHF
TRBD1 | . | TRBJ2-2 | TRBV18 | 16 | TGTGCCAGCTCACCCCGGGGACAGGGGAACACCGGGGAGCTGTTTTTT | CASSPRGQGNTGELFF
. | few | TRBJ1-1 | TRBV15 | 18 | TGTGCCACCAGCAGAGAGACAGTGGGTCTTCGGGTTAACACTGAAGCTTTCTTT | CATSRETVGLRVNTEAFF
TRBD1 | . | TRBJ2-7 | TRBV30 | 15 | TGTGCCTGGAGTTTAGGGGGCGCCGGCACCTACGAGCAGTACTTC | CAWSLGGAGTYEQYF
. | many | TRBJ2-4 | TRBV28 | 15 | TGTGCCAGCACCCCAACCGATCAGGTGAAAAACATTCAGTACTTC | CASTPTDQVKNIQYF
. | many | TRBJ1-1 | TRBV5-1 | 15 | TGCGCCAGCAGCACCCTGACGACAGGAGTGACTGAAGCTTTCTTT | CASSTLTTGVTEAFF
. | . | TRBJ2-2 | TRBV19 | 15 | TGTGCCAGTAGTATAGATCTTCGGGGTACCGGGGAGCTGTTTTTT | CASSIDLRGTGELFF
TRBD1 | many | TRBJ1-1 | TRBV6-1 | 17 | TGTGCCAGCAGTGAAGGAGGTCCCGGGACAGGGACCACTGAAGCTTTCTTT | CASSEGGPGTGTTEAFF
TRBD2 | few | TRBJ2-3 | TRBV9 | 16 | TGTGCCAGCAGCGTAGTGGGAGCGGGAGCCCCAGATACGCAGTATTTT | CASSVVGAGAPDTQYF
TRBD2 | . | TRBJ2-7 | TRBV6-1 | 16 | TGTGCCAGCAGCGGCACCTCCGGGACTAGGGTCTCCGAGCAGTACTTC | CASSGTSGTRVSEQYF
. | many | TRBJ2-3 | TRBV10-1 | 12 | TGCGCCAGCACGGGGAGCACAGATACGCAGTATTTT | CASTGSTDTQYF
TRBD1 | few | TRBJ2-1 | TRBV2 | 13 | TGTGCCAGCAGAGGACAGGGGTGGTATGAGCAGTTCTTC | CASRGQGWYEQFF
TRBD2 | few | TRBJ2-2 | TRBV7-2 | 18 | TGTGCCAGCAAACCGAGGGCTAGCGGGGGGGCGGGCACCGGGGAGCTGTTTTTT | CASKPRASGGAGTGELFF
. | many | TRBJ2-3 | TRBV6-1 | 14 | TGTGCCAGCAGTGGGGACCGACAAAAGGATACGCAGTATTTT | CASSGDRQKDTQYF
. | many | TRBJ2-5 | TRBV5-1 | 14 | TGCGCCAGCAGCTTGCTCGACAGACAAGAGACCCAGTACTTC | CASSLLDRQETQYF
TRBD2 | . | TRBJ2-1 | TRBV6-4 | 15 | TGTGCCAGCAGCGCCGGGACTAGCGGCCCCAATGAGCAGTTCTTC | CASSAGTSGPNEQFF
. | many | TRBJ2-7 | TRBV27 | 15 | TGTGCCAGCAGTCCTTTCGGACTGCCAGGATCCGAGCAGTACTTC | CASSPFGLPGSEQYF
. | many | TRBJ2-7 | TRBV9 | 16 | TGTGCCAGCAGCACACGGCGGGGATTCCCCTCCTACGAGCAGTACTTC | CASSTRRGFPSYEQYF
TRBD1 | few | TRBJ2-3 | TRBV14 | 16 | TGTGCCAGCAGCCGGGGGGACAGGCCTTGGGGAGATACGCAGTATTTT | CASSRGDRPWGDTQYF
. | few | TRBJ1-2 | TRBV10-3 | 16 | TGTGCCATCAGTGCCCTTCGACAGTCCAGCGAGGATGGCTACACCTTC | CAISALRQSSEDGYTF
. | once | TRBJ2-2 | TRBV7-3 | 14 | TGTGCCAGCACCTCGGTTGCGAACACCGGGGAGCTGTTTTTT | CASTSVANTGELFF
TRBD2 | . | TRBJ2-1 | TRBV7-3 | 15 | TGTGCCAGCAGCGTCGGGACTAGCGTGTACAATGAGCAGTTCTTC | CASSVGTSVYNEQFF
. | once | TRBJ2-3 | TRBV28 | 14 | TGTGCCAGCAGTTTGAGTATTACCACAGATACGCAGTATTTT | CASSLSITTDTQYF
. | many | TRBJ1-4 | TRBV11-2 | 15 | TGTGCCAGCAGCTTAGCTTACGCAACTAATGAAAAACTGTTTTTT | CASSLAYATNEKLFF
. | many | TRBJ2-7 | TRBV6-1 | 16 | TGTGCCAGCAGTTCCGCAACAGCCCCTTTGAGCTACGAGCAGTACTTC | CASSSATAPLSYEQYF
TRBD2 | many | TRBJ2-7 | TRBV5-1 | 14 | TGCGCCAGCAGCTTTTACGGGAGGAGTACCGAGCAGTACTTC | CASSFYGRSTEQYF
TRBD2 | few | TRBJ2-2 | TRBV5-1 | 14 | TGCGCCAGCAGGCCCCGGGGGGACACCGGGGAGCTGTTTTTT | CASRPRGDTGELFF
TRBD1 | few | TRBJ1-2 | TRBV20-1 | 14 | TGCAGTGCTAGCTTGGGACAGGGGGCCTATGGCTACACCTTC | CSASLGQGAYGYTF
. | many | TRBJ2-5 | TRBV11-3 | 15 | TGTGCCAGCAGTTTACAAGGGGGTCCACAAGAGACCCAGTACTTC | CASSLQGGPQETQYF
. | . | TRBJ1-5 | TRBV3-1 | 15 | TGTGCCAGCAGCCAAGATAACGGGTGGCACCAGCCCCAGCATTTT | CASSQDNGWHQPQHF
. | many | TRBJ2-5 | TRBV5-6 | 15 | TGTGCCAGCAGCGTAAGGGGAAGTAACCAAGAGACCCAGTACTTC | CASSVRGSNQETQYF
. | once | TRBJ2-6 | TRBV5-1 | 15 | TGCGCCAGCAGCCCAGCGAGCTCTGGGGCCAACGTCCTGACTTTC | CASSPASSGANVLTF
. | few | TRBJ1-3 | TRBV4-1 | 17 | TGCGCCAGCAGCCAAGTGGATTTAGGATTCTCTGGAAACACCATATATTTT | CASSQVDLGFSGNTIYF
. | . | TRBJ2-1 | TRBV6-1 | 16 | TGTGCCAGCGGGGGAACCGGGACAAGCTCCTACAATGAGCAGTTCTTC | CASGGTGTSSYNEQFF
. | few | TRBJ2-2 | TRBV6-1 | 15 | TGTGCCACCCGGCAGGAGAATTACCTCACCGGGGAGCTGTTTTTT | CATRQENYLTGELFF
. | many | TRBJ1-4 | TRBV20-1 | 15 | TGCAGTGCTACCGGGACATCGGGGCTTTATGAAAAACTGTTTTTT | CSATGTSGLYEKLFF
TRBD1 | many | TRBJ1-2 | TRBV12-3/TRBV12-4 | 14 | TGTGCCAGCAGTCGAGGACAGGCGATGTATGGCTACACCTTC | CASSRGQAMYGYTF
TRBD1 | few | TRBJ2-7 | TRBV24-1 | 13 | TGTGCCACCAGTGACAGGACAGGGGGCGAGCAGTACTTC | CATSDRTGGEQYF
. | few | TRBJ1-5 | TRBV19 | 15 | TGTGCCAGTAGTATAGGGGGGGCAAGCAATCAGCCCCAGCATTTT | CASSIGGASNQPQHF
. | . | TRBJ1-5 | TRBV20-1 | 16 | TGCAGTGCTACCCCCCGATCGGCCTATAGCAATCAGCCCCAGCATTTT | CSATPRSAYSNQPQHF
TRBD1 | . | TRBJ1-5 | TRBV6-1 | 18 | TGTGCCAGCCGACTCGGACAGGCGGTCTCGAATAGCAATCAGCCCCAGCATTTT | CASRLGQAVSNSNQPQHF
. | many | TRBJ2-3 | TRBV12-3/TRBV12-4 | 13 | TGTGCCAGCAGTTTAACTACTGAGGGTACGCAGTATTTT | CASSLTTEGTQYF
. | . | TRBJ1-2 | TRBV7-9 | 14 | TGTGCCAGCAGCCTTGAGATGGCAGGTGGAGGCTACACCTTC | CASSLEMAGGGYTF
. | many | TRBJ2-7 | TRBV9 | 15 | TGTGCCAGCAGCGTAGCTGTCGCGGGCTCCTACGAGCAGTACTTC | CASSVAVAGSYEQYF